This passage covers 30 T cell receptor beta chains from one sample sequenced in a study of blood T cells in healthy people across ages. Through a sample-barcoded 5' primer and a J-beta primer mix, a second PCR was run for roughly 6 to 11 cycles. TCRdb processed the 5' RACE reads anew with MiXCR; each CDR3 protein has one entry. The repertoire has 630,000 or so distinct CDR3 sequences, approximately 30% of them found once; the top ten carry around 16%. The sample taken for sequencing was blood. All receptors come from a woman older than 75 in good health.

This clonotype was detected a few times. V usage is TRBV20-1 and J usage is TRBJ2-1; D perhaps matches TRBD2 (5 bases). The V gene's germline CDR1 is DFQATT and CDR2 SNEGSKA (reference sequence). V was cut by 3 bases and J by 5 bases, with 17 bases left in between. The CDR3 is 15 residues long. The CDR3 bases are TGCAGTGCTAGTGCGGGTTTCCTAGGAAACAATGAGCAGTTCTTC. Amino acid sequence: CSASAGFLGNNEQFF.

This clonotype was detected many times. The V and J genes are TRBV2 and TRBJ2-7; D unresolved. The germline V and J ends were trimmed by 4 bases and 2 bases, with 9 bases remaining between them. The CDR3 loop spans 13 amino acids. Germline CDR1 is SNHLY and CDR2 is FYNNEI. CDR3 coding DNA: TGTGCCAGCAGTGCCCCAGGAACCTACGAGCAGTACTTC. It translates to CASSAPGTYEQYF.

Of note for this clonotype: A much bigger clone sits one base away, suggesting this may be a read error. The genes are TRBV6-2 or TRBV6-3 and TRBJ2-3; D is possibly TRBD1 (5 bases). Germline V gives CDR1 MNHEY, CDR2 SVGEGT. This CDR3 is 14 amino acids long. The CDR3 here is CASSYNRPTGTQYF. In DNA form, the CDR3 reads TGTGCCAGCAGTTATAACAGGCCCACAGGTACGCAGTATTTT.

This clonotype has ten or more counts. V gene TRBV9 combines with J gene TRBJ2-6; either TRBD1 or TRBD2 may supply D (5 bases each). Germline lookup yields CDR1 SGDLS and CDR2 YYNGEE. Deletions cut 3 bases from V and 0 bases from J, with 22 bases between. The CDR3 is made up of 20 amino acids. In nucleotides, the CDR3 is TGTGCCAGCAGCGCCCGCCGTTGGGACCCTCAAAACTCTGGGGCCAACGTCCTGACTTTC. This gives the protein CASSARRWDPQNSGANVLTF. Full variable domain (missing parts from reference TRBV9 and TRBJ2-6): DSGVTQTPKHLITATGQRVTLRCSPRSGDLSVYWYQQSLDQGLQFLIQYYNGEERAKGNILERFSAQQFPDLHSELNLSSLELGDSALYFCASSARRWDPQNSGANVLTFGAGSRLTVL.

The chain has TRBV10-3 and TRBJ1-1; D remains ambiguous. Between the trimmed V and J ends, which lost 4 bases and 4 bases, there was a span of 10 bases. This CDR3 contains 13 residues. CDR1 is ENHRY and CDR2 is SYGVKD in the germline V gene. CDR3 residues: CAISGGRSTEAFF. For the CDR3, the DNA is TGTGCCATCAGTGGCGGACGGAGCACTGAAGCTTTCTTT.

About this clonotype: A read error may produce the germline difference seen at one junction end. The CDR3 DNA is TGCGCCAGCAGCTTAACTCGGGGGCCCTACAATGAGCAGTTCTTC. The encoded protein is CASSLTRGPYNEQFF. The chain recombines TRBV7-6 with TRBJ2-1; D is possibly TRBD1 or TRBD2 (6 bases each). The CDR3 runs 15 residues. Germline V gene sequence: CDR1 SGHVS, CDR2 FNYEAQ.

The chain employs TRBV10-3 and TRBJ1-1, with D perhaps TRBD1 (5 bases). Trimming pared 3 bases from V and 10 bases from J, leaving 15 bases between. In germline, CDR1 is ENHRY, CDR2 SYGVKD. The CDR3 totals 13 residues. CDR3 protein: CAISEPGRARAFF. In DNA form, the CDR3 reads TGTGCCATCAGTGAACCGGGACGTGCGAGAGCTTTCTTT.

This clonotype was recorded many times. This sequence joins TRBV20-1 and TRBJ1-2, with D perhaps TRBD1 (5 bases). The CDR3 is 11 residues long. The V gene lost 6 bases and the J gene lost 8 bases, with 13 bases spanning the gap. Germline CDR1 and CDR2: DFQATT and SNEGSKA (reference sequence). CDR3 loop: CSARDRRGYTF. CDR3 nucleotides: TGCAGTGCGAGGGACCGCCGGGGCTACACCTTC.

The sample holds many counts of this clonotype. The J gene is TRBJ2-7, the V gene TRBV5-6; weak D call: TRBD1 (6 bases). Per the germline V gene, CDR1 is SGHDT and CDR2 is YYEEEE. Trimming took 4 bases from V and 1 from J, leaving 9 bases between them. The CDR3 is 13 residues long. DNA for the CDR3: TGTGCCAGCAGCCACCAGGGGTCCTACGAGCAGTACTTC. Translated, it gives CASSHQGSYEQYF.

This clonotype has at least ten counts. The genes are TRBV9 and TRBJ2-3; D not certain. Germline-derived CDR1 and CDR2 are SGDLS and YYNGEE. The V end lost 3 bases, the J end lost 5 bases, and 10 bases lay between the germline ends. CDR3 length equals 13 residues. CDR3 sequence reads: CASSAPSRDTQYF. The CDR3 nucleotides read TGTGCCAGCAGCGCCCCCTCCAGAGATACGCAGTATTTT.

This clonotype was seen at least ten times. The V and J genes are TRBV6-1 and TRBJ2-5; TRBD2 might be the D (7 bases). V was trimmed by 6 bases and J by 2 bases, leaving 22 bases between them. Germline CDR1 MNHNS, CDR2 SASEGT. The CDR3 runs to 17 residues. The CDR3 here is CASSLQRGGLLQETQYF. CDR3 DNA sequence: TGTGCCAGCAGCCTGCAGAGGGGGGGGTTACTACAAGAGACCCAGTACTTC.

This clonotype showed up many times. Possible read error: a much larger clone is one base away. The chain has TRBV5-1 and TRBJ2-5; TRBD2 aligns across 11 bases. Germline V CDR1 and CDR2: SGHRS, YFSETQ. V dropped 3 bases and J dropped 11; count of bases not matched to a gene: 15. The CDR3 contains 16 residues. This CDR3 reads CASSWRLAGPNNEQYF. The CDR3, as DNA: TGCGCCAGCAGCTGGCGACTAGCGGGGCCTAACAATGAGCAGTACTTC.

This clonotype was observed a few times. The chain uses TRBV7-9 and TRBJ1-6, with D hard to call. V was clipped by 3 bases and J by 13 bases, with 13 bases between them. The CDR3 is made up of 13 amino acids. CDR1 and CDR2 from the germline V gene are SEHNR and FQNEAQ (reference sequence). The CDR3 region is CASSLGRLSPLHF. As DNA, the CDR3 is TGTGCCAGCAGCTTGGGCAGACTCAGCCCCCTCCACTTT.

In this sample, this clonotype turned up many times. The rearrangement links TRBV12-3 or TRBV12-4 to TRBJ2-3; 11 positions agree with TRBD2. The CDR3 extends over 14 amino acids. Germline trimming cut 6 bases from V and 2 bases from J; bases unmatched to any gene: 1. This CDR3 reads CASRTSGVTDTQYF. CDR3 DNA sequence: TGTGCCAGCAGGACTAGCGGGGTCACAGATACGCAGTATTTT.

The sample holds many counts of this clonotype. V usage is TRBV5-1 and J usage is TRBJ1-4; D gene ambiguous. The germline V gene has CDR1 SGHRS and CDR2 YFSETQ. CDR3 length: 14 amino acids. Trimming took off 0 bases at V and 6 bases at J, with 9 bases between the two ends. The CDR3 bases are TGCGCCAGCAGCTTGGGGCTTAACCATGAAAAACTGTTTTTT. Amino acids: CASSLGLNHEKLFF.

The chain employs TRBV21-1 and TRBJ1-6; no DNA check was done on the table's D call, TRBD1. TRBV21-1 is marked as a pseudogene. The CDR3 is 16 amino acids. This chain's CDR3 is CASSKYRGRTNSPLHF. Here the CDR3 DNA reads TGTGCCAGCAGCAAATACAGGGGACGGACTAATTCACCCCTCCACTTT.

This clonotype appeared many times. V usage is TRBV5-1 and J usage is TRBJ2-3; unclear D gene. Trimming took 6 bases from V and 6 from J, leaving 17 bases between them. The germline CDR1 and CDR2 sequences are SGHRS and YFSETQ. The CDR3 runs 14 residues. CDR3 sequence (DNA): TGCGCCAGCACCCGACAAAACCTGAGGGATACGCAGTATTTT. Translated, it gives CASTRQNLRDTQYF.

This clonotype was counted many times. The chain is built from TRBV4-3 and TRBJ2-7, with D possibly TRBD1 on 5 matching bases. The germline V gene has CDR1 LGHNA and CDR2 YSLEER. The CDR3 is made up of 11 amino acids. Trimming cost V 9 bases and J 7 bases, with 13 bases left between them. Here the CDR3 DNA reads TGCGCCAGAACCGACAGACATGAGCAGTACTTC. Amino acid sequence: CARTDRHEQYF.

The rearrangement uses TRBV7-8 and TRBJ2-4; a possible D gene is TRBD2 (5 bases). The J call is in doubt because the DNA end fits TRBJ2-7 better. Looked up from germline, CDR1 is SGHVS and CDR2 is FQNEAQ. The CDR3 runs to 13 residues. The CDR3 protein is CASSLKATSEQYF. For the CDR3, the DNA is TGTGCCAGCAGCTTAAAAGCTACTAGCGAGCAGTACTTC.

The chain employs TRBV30 and TRBJ2-6; TRBD1 aligns across 7 bases. The V and J ends lost 1 base and 0 bases, in that order; junction bases with no gene match: 6. The CDR3 spans 17 residues. The germline CDR1 and CDR2 sequences are GTSNPN and SVGIG (reference sequence). Here the CDR3 reads CAWSGGRGFSGANVLTF. In DNA form, the CDR3 reads TGTGCCTGGAGTGGGGGCAGGGGGTTCTCTGGGGCCAACGTCCTGACTTTC.

This clonotype was seen repeatedly, ten times or more. A much bigger clone sits one base away, suggesting this may be a read error. This CDR3 is CASSSQRTDRGDYNEQYF. CDR3 nucleotide sequence: TGTGCCAGCAGCTCTCAACGAACCGACAGAGGGGATTACAATGAGCAGTACTTC. V is TRBV7-9 and J is TRBJ2-1; either TRBD1 or TRBD2 may fit D (5 bases each). The DNA matches TRBJ2-7 better at its end, which makes the J call doubtful. This CDR3 comprises 18 residues. Per germline, CDR1 SEHNR and CDR2 FQNEAQ (reference sequence).

The CDR3 sequence: CASSLRKVGMNTEAFF. CDR3 sequence (DNA): TGTGCCAGCAGCTTACGCAAGGTTGGCATGAACACTGAAGCTTTCTTT. V gene TRBV7-2 combines with J gene TRBJ1-1; D unresolved. CDR3 length equals 16 residues. CDR1 and CDR2 (germline): SGHTA, FQGNSA. V was pared by 2 bases and J by 0 bases, with 13 bases between.

Only a few counts were recorded for this clonotype. This chain connects TRBV7-2 to TRBJ2-3; TRBD2 matches at 9 bases. V lost 2 bases, J lost 4 bases, and 4 bases stayed unmatched. Germline values: CDR1 SGHTA, CDR2 FQGNSA. CDR3 size: 15 residues. The CDR3 bases are TGTGCCAGCAGCTTATTAGGCGGGGGGGCAGATACGCAGTATTTT. Protein product: CASSLLGGGADTQYF. Full variable domain (missing parts from reference TRBV7-2 and TRBJ2-3): GAGVSQSPSNKVTEKGKDVELRCDPISGHTALYWYRQSLGQGLEFLIYFQGNSAPDKSGLPSDRFSAERTGGSVSTLTIQRTQQEDSAVYLCASSLLGGGADTQYFGPGTRLTVL.

This clonotype has more than one count but fewer than ten. A much larger clonotype is one base distant, so this may be a read error. The chain combines TRBV7-2 with TRBJ2-5; TRBD2 might be the D (5 bases). The germline V and J ends were trimmed by 1 base and 11 bases, with 29 bases remaining between them. This CDR3 spans 18 amino acids. CDR1 is SGHTA and CDR2 is FQGNSA in the germline V gene. This CDR3 is CASSLERARPRRNNEQYF. The CDR3 nucleotides are TGTGCCAGCAGCTTAGAGAGGGCTAGACCAAGACGGAACAATGAGCAGTACTTC.

The gene calls are TRBV28 and TRBJ1-1; the D gene is possibly TRBD1 (6 bases). This CDR3 region has 12 residues. CDR1 and CDR2 from the germline V gene are MDHEN and SYDVKM. CDR3 protein: CVSGGAGTEAFF. For the CDR3, the DNA is TGTGTCTCCGGGGGGGCCGGTACTGAAGCTTTCTTT.

The rearrangement uses TRBV20-1 and TRBJ1-1; a possible D gene is TRBD1 (5 bases). V was cut by 3 bases and J by 1 base, with 9 bases left in between. CDR3 length: 13 amino acids. Germline CDR1 and CDR2: DFQATT and SNEGSKA (reference sequence). In nucleotides, the CDR3 is TGCAGTGCTAGTAGCAGGGCGAACACTGAAGCTTTCTTT. Translated, it gives CSASSRANTEAFF.

The chain uses TRBV6-2 or TRBV6-3 and TRBJ1-5; TRBD1 might be the D (5 bases). CDR1 MNHEY and CDR2 SVGEGT come from the germline V gene. This CDR3 has 15 residues. The V end lost 6 bases, the J end lost 2 bases, and 14 bases lay between the germline ends. DNA for the CDR3: TGTGCCAGCAGAGAGCCCGGCAGGGGCAATCAGCCCCAGCATTTT. It translates to CASREPGRGNQPQHF.

This clonotype was seen just once. One base away lies a much larger clone, so this may be a sequencing read error. The rearrangement joins TRBV29-1 to TRBJ2-3; perhaps D is TRBD1 or TRBD2 (6 bases each). The CDR3 length is 13 residues. In germline, CDR1 is SQVTM, CDR2 ANQGSEA. The CDR3 region is CSVAGAQRDTRYF. The CDR3 DNA reads as TGCAGCGTTGCGGGGGCCCAGAGAGATACGCGGTATTTT.

The V and J genes are TRBV7-8 and TRBJ1-1, with a possible D match to TRBD1 (6 bases). The CDR3 is made up of 15 amino acids. CDR1 is SGHVS, CDR2 FQNEAQ, per germline. Trimming took off 4 bases at V and 1 base at J, with 13 bases between the two ends. DNA for the CDR3: TGTGCCAGCAGCTACCAACAGGGAAGGAACACTGAAGCTTTCTTT. Translating it yields CASSYQQGRNTEAFF. Full variable domain (rest looked up from reference TRBV7-8 and TRBJ1-1): GAGVSQSPRYKVAKRGQDVALRCDPISGHVSLFWYQQALGQGPEFLTYFQNEAQLDKSGLPSDRFFAERPEGSVSTLKIQRTQQEDSAVYLCASSYQQGRNTEAFFGQGTRLTVV.

This clonotype was seen at least ten times. The chain is built from TRBV30 and TRBJ2-5; the match to TRBD2 covers 13 bases. Trimming removed 1 base from V and 5 bases from J; junction bases left unmatched: 10. This CDR3 region has 17 residues. CDR1 GTSNPN and CDR2 SVGIG come from the germline V gene (reference sequence). The DNA of the CDR3 is TGTGCCTGGAGTGGAGGGACTAGCGGGGTTCCGCGGGAGACCCAGTACTTC. Its translation: CAWSGGTSGVPRETQYF.